This T cell receptor (beta chain) was profiled in a study of cytomegalovirus exposure and HLA in healthy donors. The overall study: As an earlier analysis found, about 200 million T cells yielded about 120 million unique TCR beta sequences. Findings of the study overall: Three chains tied to CMV proved CMV antigen-specific in vitro.

Sampled while nominally healthy, donors likely had unrecorded immune exposures. This CDR3 has 15 amino acids. The V and J ends lost 3 bases and 3 bases, in that order; junction bases with no gene match: 5. CDR1 and CDR2 (germline): SGHVS, FNYEAQ. About this clone: No antigen is known for it.

PCR employed 60 Vbeta and 13 Jbeta primers. Only in-frame clones appear in the TCRdb table, and some are missing; sequencing was by immunoSEQ multiplex PCR. The data hold 100,000 or so clones, with 75% to 85% observed a single time. This sequence originates from a man aged 18-30 years in good health and CMV-seronegative. The sample was PBMCs. The chain uses TRBV7-6 and TRBJ2-7; TRBD1 agrees at 10 bases. The CDR3 sequence is CASSLLGQGIYEQYF. CDR3 coding DNA: TGTGCCAGCAGCTTGTTGGGACAGGGGATCTACGAGCAGTACTTC.